The clone carrying this TCR beta chain was picked up one time. Its antigen is unknown. This record belongs to a study of graft-versus-host responses after intestinal transplantation. The repertoire was sequenced with immunoSEQ multiplex PCR; TCRdb's copy has only in-frame clones and lacks some. The data contain 99,000 or so clones, around 92% of them singletons. The origin of this receptor is a human donor who was the organ donor for an intestinal transplant. The specimen comprised unstimulated CD8+ T cells sorted from spleen or lymph node cells, sampled before transplant.

The CDR3 nucleotides read TGTGCCACCAGCCAACGACAGGGAACGGGGAGCGAGCAGTACTTC. Amino acids: CATSQRQGTGSEQYF. This rearrangement joins TRBV15 to TRBJ2-7; 7 bases match TRBD1. Germline V lookup: CDR1 LNHNV, CDR2 YYDKDF (reference sequence). The V segment lost 5 bases and the J segment 6 bases; nucleotides outside the gene matches: 13. CDR3 length: 15 residues.